This T cell receptor beta chain was captured in a study of T cells in narcolepsy. Study background: Enrolled donors included narcolepsy type 1 or type 2 patients and healthy controls.

CDR1 is LNHDA, CDR2 SQIVND, per germline (reference sequence). The CDR3 sequence is 15 residues long. The ends lost 1 base at V and 3 bases at J; junction bases unmatched: 5. This clone has more than one count but fewer than ten. What it binds is unknown. The table came from immunoSEQ multiplex PCR; TCRdb's copy has only in-frame clones and leaves some out. The sample carries approximately 23,000 clones, about 82% recorded once. Study-level points and caveats: Same-patient CSF and blood CD4+ T cell clonotypes included HCRT-specific and TRIB2-specific autoreactive ones. Some memory CD4+ repertoires had no autoreactive clone sequences. Reportedly, autoreactive clonotypes were serially detected in patients' blood but not controls'.

The rearrangement links TRBV19 to TRBJ2-7; 8 bases agree with TRBD2. The receptor's source is a human donor in good health. Sequenced material: memory (CD45RA-) CD4+ T cells from blood. The CDR3 sequence is CASSIGPGGHYEQYF. Here the CDR3 DNA reads TGTGCCAGTAGTATAGGCCCGGGAGGGCACTACGAGCAGTACTTC.